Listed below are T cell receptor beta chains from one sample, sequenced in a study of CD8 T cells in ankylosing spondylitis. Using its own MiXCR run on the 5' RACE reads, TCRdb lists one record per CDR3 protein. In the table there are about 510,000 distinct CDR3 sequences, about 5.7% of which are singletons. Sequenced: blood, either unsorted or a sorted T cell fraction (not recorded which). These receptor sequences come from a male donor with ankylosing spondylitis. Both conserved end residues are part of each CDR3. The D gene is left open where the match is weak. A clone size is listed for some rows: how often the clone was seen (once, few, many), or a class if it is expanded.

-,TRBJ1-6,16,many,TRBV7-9,TGTGCCAGCAGCCGGGGCCACCGGTATGGGGATTCACCCCTCCACTTT,CASSRGHRYGDSPLHF
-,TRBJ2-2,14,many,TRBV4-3,TGCGCCAGCAGCCAAGATCCGGATGTCGGGGAGCTGTTTTTT,CASSQDPDVGELFF
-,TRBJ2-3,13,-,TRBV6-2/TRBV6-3,TGTGCCAGCGGCCGGATCAGCACAGATACGCAGTATTTT,CASGRISTDTQYF
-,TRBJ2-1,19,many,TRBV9,TGTGCCAGCAGCGTAGAGGCCCTCCGCTGGGGGGCGGGGTCCAATGAGCAGTTCTTC,CASSVEALRWGAGSNEQFF
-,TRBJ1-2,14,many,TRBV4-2,TGTGCCAGCAGCCTACAGGGTACCACCTATGGCTACACCTTC,CASSLQGTTYGYTF
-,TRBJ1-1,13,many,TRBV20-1,TGCAGTGCTAAGGACGCCTTGAACACTGAAGCTTTCTTT,CSAKDALNTEAFF
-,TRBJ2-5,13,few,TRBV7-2,TGTGCCAGCACCAGACACGGACTGGAGACCCAGTACTTC,CASTRHGLETQYF
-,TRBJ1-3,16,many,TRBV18,TGTGCCAGCTCCGCCCCGGGACCTATCTCTGGAAACACCATATATTTT,CASSAPGPISGNTIYF
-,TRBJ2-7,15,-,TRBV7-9,TGTGCCAGCAGCTTGTGGGGGACGGTCTCCTACGAGCAGTACTTC,CASSLWGTVSYEQYF
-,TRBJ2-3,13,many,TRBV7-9,TGTGCCAGCAGCTTAGCTTTATCCGATACGCAGTATTTT,CASSLALSDTQYF
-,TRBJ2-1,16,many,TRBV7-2,TGTGCCCTCCGGGGGCAACCCCCGGCCTCGCACAATGAGCAGTTCTTC,CALRGQPPASHNEQFF
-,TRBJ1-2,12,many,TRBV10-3,TGTGCCACCCTGGGGGGGGGCTATGGCTACACCTTC,CATLGGGYGYTF
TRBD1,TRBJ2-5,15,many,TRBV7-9,TGTGCCAGCAGCAGGGACAGGACGAGACAAGAGACCCAGTACTTC,CASSRDRTRQETQYF
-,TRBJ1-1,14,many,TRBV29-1,TGCAGCGTCGCGGCGGGGTCCGGTACCACTGAAGCTTTCTTT,CSVAAGSGTTEAFF
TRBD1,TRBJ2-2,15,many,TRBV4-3,TGCGCCAGCAGCGGTCGGACAGGGAAGGCCGGGGAGCTGTTTTTT,CASSGRTGKAGELFF
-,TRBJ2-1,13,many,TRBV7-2,TGTGCCAGCAGCTTAGCTTCCGGGAATGAGCAGTTCTTC,CASSLASGNEQFF
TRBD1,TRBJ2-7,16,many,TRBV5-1,TGCGCCAGCAGCTGGACGCCGGGACAGGGTGCGATAGAGCAGTACTTC,CASSWTPGQGAIEQYF
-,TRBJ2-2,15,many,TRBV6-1,TGTGCCAGCAGCCTAACCCACAGGGTCTCCGGGGAGCTGTTTTTT,CASSLTHRVSGELFF
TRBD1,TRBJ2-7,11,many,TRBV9,TGTGCCAGCAGCAGGGGGCTTGAGCAGTACTTC,CASSRGLEQYF
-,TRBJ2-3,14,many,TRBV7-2,TGTGCCAGCAGGCCTAGACTAGAGACAGATACGCAGTATTTT,CASRPRLETDTQYF
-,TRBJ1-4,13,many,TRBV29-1,TGCAGCGTCTCCCGGGGTCTTAATGAAAAACTGTTTTTT,CSVSRGLNEKLFF
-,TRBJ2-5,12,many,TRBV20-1,TGCAGTGCCCCGCGGGGAGAAGAGACCCAGTACTTC,CSAPRGEETQYF
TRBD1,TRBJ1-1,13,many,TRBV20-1,TGCAGTGCTGTACTCGACAGGGTCACTGAAGCTTTCTTT,CSAVLDRVTEAFF
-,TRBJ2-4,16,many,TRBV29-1,TGCAGCGTTGCGGGGGAGAGCCGGATAGCCAAAAACATTCAGTACTTC,CSVAGESRIAKNIQYF
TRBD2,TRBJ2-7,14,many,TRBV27,TGTGCCAGCGGACATAGCGGGGTAACCTACGAGCAGTACTTC,CASGHSGVTYEQYF
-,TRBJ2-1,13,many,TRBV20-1,TGCAGTGCAGCGGTCCCTTCCTACAATGAGCAGTTCTTC,CSAAVPSYNEQFF
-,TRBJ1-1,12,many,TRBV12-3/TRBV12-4,TGTGCCAGCAGTTACTTGAACACTGAAGCTTTCTTT,CASSYLNTEAFF
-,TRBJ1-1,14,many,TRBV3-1,TGTGCCAGCAGCCATGGGGGGATCGGCACTGAAGCTTTCTTT,CASSHGGIGTEAFF
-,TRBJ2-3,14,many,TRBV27,TGTGCCAGCAGTTTAAAGGGTTCCGCAGATACGCAGTATTTT,CASSLKGSADTQYF
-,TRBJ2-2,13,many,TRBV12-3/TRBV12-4,TGTGCCAGCAGGGGCGTGAACACCGGGGAGCTGTTTTTT,CASRGVNTGELFF
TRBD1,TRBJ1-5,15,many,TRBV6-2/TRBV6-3,TGTGCCAGCAGTGTGGACAGGGCGCGGGGGCAGCCCCAGCATTTT,CASSVDRARGQPQHF
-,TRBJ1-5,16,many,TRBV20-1,TGCAGTGCTAGAGAAGAAGGGGCGGGTGGCAATCAGCCCCAGCATTTT,CSAREEGAGGNQPQHF
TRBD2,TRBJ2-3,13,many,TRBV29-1,TGCAGCTTGGGACTAGCGGGAGCCGATACGCAGTATTTT,CSLGLAGADTQYF
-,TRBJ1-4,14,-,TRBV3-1,TGTGCCAGCAGCCAAGGTGACACATATGAAAAACTGTTTTTT,CASSQGDTYEKLFF
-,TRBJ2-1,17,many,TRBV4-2,TGTGCCAGCAGCCTCCCCCTGGGCGGCGGCTCCTACAATGAGCAGTTCTTC,CASSLPLGGGSYNEQFF
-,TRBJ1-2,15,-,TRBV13,TGTGCCAGCAGCTTAGGGCAGGGAAGGCTACGTGGCTACACCTTC,CASSLGQGRLRGYTF
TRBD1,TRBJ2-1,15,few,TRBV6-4,TGTGCCAGCAGTGTCAGGACAGGCGTATACAATGAGCAGTTCTTC,CASSVRTGVYNEQFF
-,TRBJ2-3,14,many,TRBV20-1,TGCAGTGCCGGGGGAGGCAGGGGGGCAGATACGCAGTATTTT,CSAGGGRGADTQYF
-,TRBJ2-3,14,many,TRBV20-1,TGCAGTGTCGGGACGGGGGTTCCCCCAGATACGCAGTATTTT,CSVGTGVPPDTQYF
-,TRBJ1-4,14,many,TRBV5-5,TGTGCCAGCAGCTTGGGACGGAATAATGAAAAACTGTTTTTT,CASSLGRNNEKLFF
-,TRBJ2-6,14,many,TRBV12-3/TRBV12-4,TGTGCCAACAGTTTTACATCTGGGCCCAACGTCCTGACTTTC,CANSFTSGPNVLTF
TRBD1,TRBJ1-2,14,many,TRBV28,TGTGCCAGCAGTCAATCGGGACAGGGTCGCGGCTACACCTTC,CASSQSGQGRGYTF
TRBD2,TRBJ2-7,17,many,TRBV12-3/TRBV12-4,TGTGCCAGCAGCAATCTAGCGGGCTGGGGGGACTCCTACGAGCAGTACTTC,CASSNLAGWGDSYEQYF
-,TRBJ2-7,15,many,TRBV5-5,TGTGCCAGCAGCTACCCTGAGGCCTTCCGCTACGAGCAGTACTTC,CASSYPEAFRYEQYF
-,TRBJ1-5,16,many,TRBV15,TGTGCCACCAGCAGAGATCGGGGGGAGGGCAATCAGCCCCAGCATTTT,CATSRDRGEGNQPQHF
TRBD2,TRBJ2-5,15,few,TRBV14,TGTGCCAGCAGCCACTCTGGGAGGGCCGGTGAGACCCAGTACTTC,CASSHSGRAGETQYF
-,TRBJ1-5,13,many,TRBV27,TGTGCCAGCAGTTTCTCAAACAGACAGCCCCAGCATTTT,CASSFSNRQPQHF
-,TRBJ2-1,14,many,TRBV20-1,TGCAGTGCTAGAGGGACCCGAGCCAGAGGTGAGCAGTTCTTC,CSARGTRARGEQFF
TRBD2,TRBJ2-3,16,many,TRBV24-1,TGTGCCACCAGCGACTTTCGGCAAGCGGGGTCAGATACGCAGTATTTT,CATSDFRQAGSDTQYF